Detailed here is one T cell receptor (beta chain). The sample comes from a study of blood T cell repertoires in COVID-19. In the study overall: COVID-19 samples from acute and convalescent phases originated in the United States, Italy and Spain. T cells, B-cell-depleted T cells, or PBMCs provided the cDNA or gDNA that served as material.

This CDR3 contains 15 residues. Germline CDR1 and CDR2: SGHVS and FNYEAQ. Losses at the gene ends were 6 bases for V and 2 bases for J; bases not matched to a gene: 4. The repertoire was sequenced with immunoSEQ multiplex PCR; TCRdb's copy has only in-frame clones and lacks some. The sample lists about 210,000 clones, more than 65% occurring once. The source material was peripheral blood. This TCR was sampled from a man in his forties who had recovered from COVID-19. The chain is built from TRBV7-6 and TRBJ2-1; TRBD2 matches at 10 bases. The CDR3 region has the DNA TGTGCCAGCAGTCTTGGACTAGCGGCCTACAATGAGCAGTTCTTC. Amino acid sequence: CASSLGLAAYNEQFF.